This TCR beta chain is drawn from a study of low-dose radiotherapy and immunotherapy resistance in tumors. The time point here: after trial treatment. Treatment reported: LDRT plus nivolumab, ipilimumab, low-dose cyclophosphamide and aspirin (RACIN trial). Low-dose radiotherapy and low-dose cyclophosphamide, together with aspirin, ipilimumab and nivolumab, were given to donors. TRAV and TRBV primers primed cDNA for both TCRalpha and TCRbeta. PCR amplification of the TCRs was performed with Phusion for 20 to 25 PCR cycles, and it relied on a constant-region primer together with a V-primer adapter. TCRdb recomputed calls from the reads with MiXCR, one row per CDR3 protein. Counted here are around 84,000 distinct CDR3 sequences, around 17% occurring once; the ten biggest clones make up 1.1% to 1.5%. The CDR3 loop spans 15 amino acids. After removal of 4 bases from V and 2 bases from J, the junction contained 6 bases not matched to a gene. Per germline, CDR1 SGDLS and CDR2 YYNGEE.

This clonotype occurred many times. The chain uses TRBV9 and TRBJ2-5, with 9 bases that match TRBD2. This sample comprised PBMCs, obtained after low-dose radiotherapy plus immunotherapy. The receptor comes from a male donor with prostate cancer. The CDR3, as DNA: TGTGCCAGCAGCAAAGCGGGGGGTGAGCAAGAGACCCAGTACTTC. This translates into CASSKAGGEQETQYF.